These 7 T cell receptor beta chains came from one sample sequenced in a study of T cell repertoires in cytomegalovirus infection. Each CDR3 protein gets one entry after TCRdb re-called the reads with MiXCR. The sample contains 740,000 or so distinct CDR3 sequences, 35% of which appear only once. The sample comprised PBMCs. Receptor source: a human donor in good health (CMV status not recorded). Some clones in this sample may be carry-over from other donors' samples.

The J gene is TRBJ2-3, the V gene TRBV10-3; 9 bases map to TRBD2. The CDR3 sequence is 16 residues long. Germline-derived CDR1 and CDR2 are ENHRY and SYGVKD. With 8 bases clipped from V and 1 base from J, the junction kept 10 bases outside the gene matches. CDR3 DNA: TGTGCCATCGGCCTTCCTAGGACTAGCGGCACAGATACGCAGTATTTT. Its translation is CAIGLPRTSGTDTQYF.

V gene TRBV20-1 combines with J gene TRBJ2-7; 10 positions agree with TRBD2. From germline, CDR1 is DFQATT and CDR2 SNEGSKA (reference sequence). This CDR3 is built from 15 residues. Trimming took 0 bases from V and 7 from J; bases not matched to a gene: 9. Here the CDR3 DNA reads TGCAGTGCTAGAGATCGCGCTAGCGGGAGTTCAGAGCAGTACTTC. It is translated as CSARDRASGSSEQYF.

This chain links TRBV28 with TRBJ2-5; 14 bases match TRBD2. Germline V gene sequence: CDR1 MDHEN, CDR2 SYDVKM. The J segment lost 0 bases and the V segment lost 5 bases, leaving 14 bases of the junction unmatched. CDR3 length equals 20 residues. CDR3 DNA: TGTGCCAGCAGTACCCAATTTATGACTAGCGGGAGGGGGAACCAAGAGACCCAGTACTTC. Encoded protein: CASSTQFMTSGRGNQETQYF.

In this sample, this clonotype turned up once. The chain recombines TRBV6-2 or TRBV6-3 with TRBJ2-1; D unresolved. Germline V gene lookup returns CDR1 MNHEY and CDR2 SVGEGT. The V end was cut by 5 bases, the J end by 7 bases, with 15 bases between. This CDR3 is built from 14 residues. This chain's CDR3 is CASSPDLTVNEQFF. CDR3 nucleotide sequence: TGTGCCAGCAGTCCAGACCTCACCGTGAATGAGCAGTTCTTC.

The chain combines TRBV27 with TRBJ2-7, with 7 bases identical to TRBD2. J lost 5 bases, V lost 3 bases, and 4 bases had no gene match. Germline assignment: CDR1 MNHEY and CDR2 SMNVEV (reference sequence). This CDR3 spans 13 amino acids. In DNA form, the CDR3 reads TGTGCCAGCAGTTTTGGGCTAGCGGACGAGCAGTACTTC. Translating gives CASSFGLADEQYF.

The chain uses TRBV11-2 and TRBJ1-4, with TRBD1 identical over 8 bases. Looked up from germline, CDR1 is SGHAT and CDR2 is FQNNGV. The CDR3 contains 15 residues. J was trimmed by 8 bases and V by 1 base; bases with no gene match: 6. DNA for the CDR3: TGTGCCAGCAGCTTAGGCAGGGGGCAAGTGGAAAAACTGTTTTTT. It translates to CASSLGRGQVEKLFF. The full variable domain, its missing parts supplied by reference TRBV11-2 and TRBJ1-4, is EAGVAQSPRYKIIEKRQSVAFWCNPISGHATLYWYQQILGQGPKLLIQFQNNGVVDDSQLPKDRFSAERLKGVDSTLKIQPAKLEDSAVYLCASSLGRGQVEKLFFGSGTQLSVL.

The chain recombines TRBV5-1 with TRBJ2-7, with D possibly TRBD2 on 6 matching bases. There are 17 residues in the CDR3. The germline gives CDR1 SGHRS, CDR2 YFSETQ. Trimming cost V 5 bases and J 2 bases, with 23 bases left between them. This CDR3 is CASSFGGTGTVAYEQYF. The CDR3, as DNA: TGCGCCAGCAGTTTTGGGGGGACCGGGACGGTAGCCTACGAGCAGTACTTC.